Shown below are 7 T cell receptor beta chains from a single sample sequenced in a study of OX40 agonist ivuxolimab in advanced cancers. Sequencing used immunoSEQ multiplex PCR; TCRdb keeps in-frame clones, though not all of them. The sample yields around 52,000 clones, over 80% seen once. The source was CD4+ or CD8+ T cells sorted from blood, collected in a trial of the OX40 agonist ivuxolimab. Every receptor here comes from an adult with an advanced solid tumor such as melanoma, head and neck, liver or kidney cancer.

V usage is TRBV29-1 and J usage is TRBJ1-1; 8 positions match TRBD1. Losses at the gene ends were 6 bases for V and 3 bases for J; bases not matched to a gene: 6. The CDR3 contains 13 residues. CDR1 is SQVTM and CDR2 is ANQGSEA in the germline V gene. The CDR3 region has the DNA TGCAGCGTCGGCGAGACAGGGGACACTGAAGCTTTCTTT. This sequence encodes CSVGETGDTEAFF.

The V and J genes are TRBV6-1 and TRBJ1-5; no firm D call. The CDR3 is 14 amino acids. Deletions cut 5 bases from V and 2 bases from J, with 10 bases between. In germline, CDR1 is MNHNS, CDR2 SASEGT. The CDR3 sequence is CASSKDTGNQPQHF. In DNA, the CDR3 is TGTGCCAGCAGTAAAGACACAGGCAATCAGCCCCAGCATTTT.

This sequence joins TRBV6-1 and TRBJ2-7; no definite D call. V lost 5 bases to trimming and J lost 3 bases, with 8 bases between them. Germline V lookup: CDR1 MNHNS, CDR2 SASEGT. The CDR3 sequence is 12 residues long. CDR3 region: CASSTFNYEQYF. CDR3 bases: TGTGCCAGCAGTACATTTAACTACGAGCAGTACTTC.

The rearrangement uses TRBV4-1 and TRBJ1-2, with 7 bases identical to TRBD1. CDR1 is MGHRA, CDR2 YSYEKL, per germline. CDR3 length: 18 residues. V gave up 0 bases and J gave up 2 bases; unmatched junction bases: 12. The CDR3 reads CASSQEFRTGQRNYGYTF. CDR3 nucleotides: TGCGCCAGCAGCCAAGAATTTCGAACGGGACAGCGGAACTATGGCTACACCTTC.

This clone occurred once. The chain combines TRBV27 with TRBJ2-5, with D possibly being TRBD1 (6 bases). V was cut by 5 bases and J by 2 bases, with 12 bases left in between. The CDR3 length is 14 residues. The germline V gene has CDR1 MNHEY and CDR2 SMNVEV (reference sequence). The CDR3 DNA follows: TGTGCCAGCAGTAGAGGACAGTTACAAGAGACCCAGTACTTC. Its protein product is CASSRGQLQETQYF.

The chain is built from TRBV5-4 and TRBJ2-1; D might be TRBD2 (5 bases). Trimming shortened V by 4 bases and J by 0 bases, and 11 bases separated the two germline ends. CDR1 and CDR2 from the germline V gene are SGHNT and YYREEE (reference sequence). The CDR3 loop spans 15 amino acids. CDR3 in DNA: TGTGCCAGCAGCGTGGACTTGGTCTCCTACAATGAGCAGTTCTTC. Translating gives CASSVDLVSYNEQFF.

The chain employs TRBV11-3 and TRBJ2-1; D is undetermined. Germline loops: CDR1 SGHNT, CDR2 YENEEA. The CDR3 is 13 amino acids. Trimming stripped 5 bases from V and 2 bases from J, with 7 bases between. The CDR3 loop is CASSLATYNEQFF. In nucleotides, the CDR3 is TGTGCCAGCAGCCTGGCTACCTACAATGAGCAGTTCTTC.